Below are 20 T cell receptor beta chains sequenced from a single sample in a study of cytomegalovirus exposure and HLA in healthy donors. This PCR relied on a set of 60 Vbeta primers and 13 Jbeta primers. TCRdb's table, derived via immunoSEQ multiplex PCR, lists solely in-frame clones and lacks some. The table has some 110,000 clones, around three quarters seen once. The sequenced sample consisted of PBMCs. The receptors derive from a man aged 35-49 years in good health and CMV-seronegative.

As for this clone: The same CDR3 also results from other DNA sequences found in this sample. The chain uses TRBV5-4 and TRBJ2-7, with 7 bases aligning to TRBD2. V gave up 0 bases and J gave up 2 bases; unmatched junction bases: 2. This CDR3 is built from 14 residues. Germline loops: CDR1 SGHNT, CDR2 YYREEE (reference sequence). The CDR3 DNA reads as TGTGCCAGCAGCTTGGCTCGGGGGGCCTACGAGCAGTACTTC. Its protein product is CASSLARGAYEQYF.

The rearrangement links TRBV11-3 to TRBJ2-2, with a possible D match to TRBD1 (5 bases). The CDR3 spans 17 residues. Between the trimmed V and J ends, which lost 0 bases and 7 bases, there was a span of 18 bases. The germline V gene has CDR1 SGHNT and CDR2 YENEEA. The CDR3 reads CASSLDWQPADSGELFF. The CDR3 DNA reads as TGTGCCAGCAGCTTAGATTGGCAGCCGGCCGACAGCGGGGAGCTGTTTTTT.

The CDR3 DNA is TGCGCCAGCAGCCAAGACCTAGGGGACGAGCAGTACTTC. Translated: CASSQDLGDEQYF. The chain combines TRBV4-3 with TRBJ2-7; possibly TRBD1 for D (5 bases). Germline V gene data show CDR1 as LGHNA and CDR2 as YSLEER. The CDR3 runs 13 residues. Trimming shortened V by 0 bases and J by 5 bases, and 8 bases separated the two germline ends.

The chain carries TRBV27 and TRBJ1-5; D might be TRBD1 (6 bases). V lost 11 bases and J 2 bases, leaving 10 bases between the germline ends. Germline values: CDR1 MNHEY, CDR2 SMNVEV (reference sequence). The CDR3 is 12 amino acids. CDR3 sequence reads: CASRGGNQPQHF. CDR3 bases: TGTGCCTCCAGGGGTGGCAATCAGCCCCAGCATTTT.

This chain joins TRBV4-3 and TRBJ2-1, with no clear D. Germline CDR1 and CDR2: LGHNA and YSLEER. The CDR3 is 15 amino acids. Trimming shortened V by 4 bases and J by 5 bases, and 15 bases separated the two germline ends. CDR3 region: CASSPWSASDNEQFF. For the CDR3, the DNA is TGCGCCAGCAGCCCCTGGTCCGCGTCGGACAATGAGCAGTTCTTC.

The chain is built from TRBV5-1 and TRBJ2-7; a possible D gene is TRBD1 (6 bases). V gave up 6 bases and J gave up 6 bases, with 10 bases separating them. The CDR3 runs to 11 residues. Germline assignment: CDR1 SGHRS and CDR2 YFSETQ. The CDR3 protein is CASMRGSEQYF. The CDR3 region has the DNA TGCGCCAGCATGAGGGGGTCCGAGCAGTACTTC.

The chain links TRBV5-1 to TRBJ2-1; D possibly corresponds to TRBD1 (5 bases). The CDR3 is 15 residues long. Between the trimmed V and J ends, which lost 4 bases and 7 bases, there was a span of 18 bases. Germline CDR1 reads SGHRS; CDR2 reads YFSETQ. Here the CDR3 DNA reads TGCGCCAGCAGCCCAGCAGGGTGGAACAGTAATGAGCAGTTCTTC. This sequence encodes CASSPAGWNSNEQFF. Using reference TRBV5-1 and TRBJ2-1 for the parts outside the CDR3, the full variable domain is KAGVTQTPRYLIKTRGQQVTLSCSPISGHRSVSWYQQTPGQGLQFLFEYFSETQRNKGNFPGRFSGRQFSNSRSEMNVSTLELGDSALYLCASSPAGWNSNEQFFGPGTRLTVL.

The rearrangement joins TRBV6-6 to TRBJ1-1; the match to TRBD1 covers 10 bases. This CDR3 has 14 amino acids. The germline V gene encodes CDR1 MNHNY and CDR2 SVGAGI (reference sequence). V lost 6 bases and J lost 6; bases outside the gene matches: 7. The CDR3 DNA reads TGTGCCAGCAGATTGGGACAGGGGACCTCTGAAGCTTTCTTT. Translated: CASRLGQGTSEAFF.

J is TRBJ2-2 and V is TRBV9; 8 positions match TRBD1. The ends lost 4 bases at V and 6 bases at J; junction bases unmatched: 14. This CDR3 is 17 amino acids long. CDR1 and CDR2 (germline): SGDLS, YYNGEE. The CDR3 DNA reads as TGTGCCAGCAGCAGGGACGGCCAGGGGGCTTCCGCCGGGGAGCTGTTTTTT. This sequence encodes CASSRDGQGASAGELFF.

The rearrangement links TRBV18 to TRBJ2-7, with TRBD1 matching over 8 bases. The CDR3 sequence is 13 residues long. Unmatched junction bases numbered 2, after V lost 4 bases and J lost 3 bases. Germline V lookup: CDR1 KGHSH, CDR2 LQKENI. The CDR3 protein is CASSHGQGYEQYF. In DNA form, the CDR3 reads TGTGCCAGCTCACACGGACAGGGCTACGAGCAGTACTTC.

This clone came up a few times. The chain joins TRBV7-9 to TRBJ1-2; D is unclear. The V end was cut by 6 bases, the J end by 0 bases, with 11 bases between. The CDR3 contains 14 residues. Germline values: CDR1 SEHNR, CDR2 FQNEAQ (reference sequence). CDR3 protein: CASRTGISNYGYTF. In DNA form, the CDR3 reads TGTGCCAGCAGGACGGGAATCTCTAACTATGGCTACACCTTC. Together with reference TRBV7-9 and TRBJ1-2, the CDR3 gives the full variable domain: DTGVSQNPRHKITKRGQNVTFRCDPISEHNRLYWYRQTLGQGPEFLTYFQNEAQLEKSRLLSDRFSAERPKGSFSTLEIQRTEQGDSAMYLCASRTGISNYGYTFGSGTRLTVV.

V gene TRBV11-2 combines with J gene TRBJ2-7, with TRBD1 identical over 7 bases. The J segment lost 1 base and the V segment lost 4 bases, leaving 4 bases of the junction unmatched. The CDR3 is 14 amino acids. CDR1 is SGHAT, CDR2 FQNNGV, per germline. The CDR3 DNA reads TGTGCCAGCAGCTCCGGACAGGTTTCCTACGAGCAGTACTTC. Protein sequence: CASSSGQVSYEQYF.

There are a few counts of this clone. The CDR3 is CASSFPARGDSYEQYF. The DNA of the CDR3 is TGTGCCAGCAGCTTCCCAGCGCGGGGGGACTCCTACGAGCAGTACTTC. The V and J genes are TRBV7-6 and TRBJ2-7; 8 nucleotides line up with TRBD2. Germline loops: CDR1 SGHVS, CDR2 FNYEAQ. There are 16 residues in the CDR3. Germline trimming cut 3 bases from V and 0 bases from J; bases unmatched to any gene: 7.

The rearrangement links TRBV5-6 to TRBJ2-1, with 7 bases that match TRBD1. This CDR3 has 15 amino acids. Germline lookup yields CDR1 SGHDT and CDR2 YYEEEE. The ends lost 5 bases at V and 5 bases at J; junction bases unmatched: 10. The CDR3 DNA sequence: TGTGCCAGCAGACCACTTGGACAGGTTGACAATGAGCAGTTCTTC. Translated, it gives CASRPLGQVDNEQFF.

V is TRBV18 and J is TRBJ2-1, with a possible D match to TRBD1 (5 bases). Germline V gene data show CDR1 as KGHSH and CDR2 as LQKENI. Trimming left V 5 bases short and J 4 bases short, with 15 bases between. The CDR3 contains 15 residues. The CDR3 coding sequence is TGTGCCAGCTCATCGGACATGGCTATATACAATGAGCAGTTCTTC. Protein: CASSSDMAIYNEQFF.

The chain recombines TRBV2 with TRBJ2-7; perhaps TRBD2 as D (6 bases). Germline CDR1 SNHLY, CDR2 FYNNEI. This CDR3 has 16 residues. The V end was cut by 7 bases, the J end by 6 bases, with 25 bases between. The CDR3 coding sequence is TGTGCCAGCAACCCCGCCGGGGGTAAACGTCCCTCCGAGCAGTACTTC. Amino acids: CASNPAGGKRPSEQYF.

The CDR3 bases are TGTGCCAGCGGTCCATTCCCAGCGGGGGGATCCGGGGAGCTGTTTTTT. Its protein is CASGPFPAGGSGELFF. The chain combines TRBV6-6 with TRBJ2-2; 9 nucleotides align to TRBD2. CDR3 size: 16 residues. J lost 6 bases, V lost 8 bases, and 13 bases had no gene match. Germline lookup yields CDR1 MNHNY and CDR2 SVGAGI (reference sequence).

CDR3 nucleotides: TGTGCCAGTAGTATGCGAACGGGGCAGGGGCGAGACACTGAAGCTTTCTTT. This translates into CASSMRTGQGRDTEAFF. This chain connects TRBV19 to TRBJ1-1, with D perhaps matching TRBD1 (6 bases). Per the germline V gene, CDR1 is LNHDA and CDR2 is SQIVND (reference sequence). This CDR3 has 17 amino acids. Trimming stripped 3 bases from V and 3 bases from J, with 20 bases between.

The J gene is TRBJ2-5, the V gene TRBV27, with 8 bases that match TRBD2. V gave up 6 bases and J gave up 4 bases; unmatched junction bases: 13. The length of the CDR3 is 16 residues. Germline V lookup: CDR1 MNHEY, CDR2 SMNVEV (reference sequence). The CDR3, as DNA: TGTGCCAGCAGACAGCTGACGGGGGGGCCTCGAGAGACCCAGTACTTC. Protein product: CASRQLTGGPRETQYF.

The chain has TRBV11-1 and TRBJ2-1; 7 bases agree with TRBD1. From germline, CDR1 is SGHAT and CDR2 FQDESV (reference sequence). V trimming: 1 base; J trimming: 9 bases; junction bases outside the gene matches: 6. CDR3 length: 14 amino acids. The CDR3 sequence: CASSLGQGVAEQFF. The CDR3, as DNA: TGTGCCAGCAGCTTAGGTCAGGGGGTCGCTGAGCAGTTCTTC.